Reported below is one TCR beta chain. This specimen belongs to a study of cytomegalovirus exposure and HLA in healthy donors. PCR was performed using 60 Vbeta and 13 Jbeta primers. Profiling relied on immunoSEQ multiplex PCR, and the TCRdb table lists in-frame clones only, not all of them. The data contain about 240,000 clones, roughly 80% of them seen just once; the ten biggest clones take up 5.4%. V was trimmed by 6 bases and J by 7 bases, leaving 13 bases between them. This CDR3 region has 12 residues. The V gene's germline CDR1 is MNHEY and CDR2 SVGAGI. Source material: PBMCs. The J gene is TRBJ2-7, the V gene TRBV6-5; tentative D call: TRBD1 (6 bases). This TCR was sampled from a woman in her thirties or forties in good health and CMV-seropositive. DNA for the CDR3: TGTGCCAGCAGGGAACAGGGAAATGAGCAGTACTTC. Protein product: CASREQGNEQYF.